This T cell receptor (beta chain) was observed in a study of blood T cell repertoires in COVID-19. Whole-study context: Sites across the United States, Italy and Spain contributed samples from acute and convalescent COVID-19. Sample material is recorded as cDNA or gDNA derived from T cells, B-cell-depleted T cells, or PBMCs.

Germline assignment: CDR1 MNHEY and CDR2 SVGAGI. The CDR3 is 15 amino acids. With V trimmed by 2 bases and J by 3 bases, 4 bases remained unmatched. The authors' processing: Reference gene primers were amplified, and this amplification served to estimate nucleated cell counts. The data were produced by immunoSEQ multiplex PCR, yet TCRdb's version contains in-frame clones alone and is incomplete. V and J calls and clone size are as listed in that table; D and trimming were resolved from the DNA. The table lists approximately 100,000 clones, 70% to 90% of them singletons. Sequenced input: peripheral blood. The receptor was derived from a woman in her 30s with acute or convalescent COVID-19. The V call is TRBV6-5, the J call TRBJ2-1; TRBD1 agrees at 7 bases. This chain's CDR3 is CASSYGGQYYNEQFF. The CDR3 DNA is TGTGCCAGCAGTTACGGGGGACAGTACTACAATGAGCAGTTCTTC.